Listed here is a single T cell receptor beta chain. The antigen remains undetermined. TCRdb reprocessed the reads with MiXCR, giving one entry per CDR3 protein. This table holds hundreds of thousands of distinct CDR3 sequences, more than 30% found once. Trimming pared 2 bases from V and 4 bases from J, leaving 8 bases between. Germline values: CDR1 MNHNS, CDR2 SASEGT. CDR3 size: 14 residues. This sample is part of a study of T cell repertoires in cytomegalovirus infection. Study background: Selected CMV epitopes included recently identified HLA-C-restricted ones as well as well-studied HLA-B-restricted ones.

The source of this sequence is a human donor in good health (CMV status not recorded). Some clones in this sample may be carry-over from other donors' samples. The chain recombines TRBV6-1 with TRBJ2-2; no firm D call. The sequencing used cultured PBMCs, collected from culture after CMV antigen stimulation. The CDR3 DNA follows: TGTGCCAGCAGTGAACTAAGAGGCACCGGGGAGCTGTTTTTT. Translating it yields CASSELRGTGELFF.